The 16 T cell receptor beta chains listed next were all sequenced from one sample in a study of OX40 agonist ivuxolimab in advanced cancers. The assay was immunoSEQ multiplex PCR, and TCRdb's table has in-frame clones only and misses some. The sample yields 30,000 to 35,000 clones, more than 60% seen once. Sequenced material: CD4+ or CD8+ T cells sorted from blood, taken in a trial of the OX40 agonist ivuxolimab. Source of these receptors: an adult with an advanced solid tumor such as melanoma, head and neck, liver or kidney cancer.

The chain uses TRBV7-8 and TRBJ2-1, with D tentatively TRBD1 or TRBD2 (5 bases each). CDR1 SGHVS and CDR2 FQNEAQ come from the germline V gene. This CDR3 contains 17 residues. Deletions cut 5 bases from V and 4 bases from J, with 21 bases between. The CDR3, as DNA: TGTGCCAGCAGCGCCCGGACGGGAAACAGGTTATACAATGAGCAGTTCTTC. This encodes CASSARTGNRLYNEQFF. Full variable domain (rest looked up from reference TRBV7-8 and TRBJ2-1): GAGVSQSPRYKVAKRGQDVALRCDPISGHVSLFWYQQALGQGPEFLTYFQNEAQLDKSGLPSDRFFAERPEGSVSTLKIQRTQQEDSAVYLCASSARTGNRLYNEQFFGPGTRLTVL.

This clone has a single count. CDR3 DNA sequence: TGTGCCTCCCAGGGGGAGGGCCGGGGGGAGCTGTTTTTT. It codes for CASQGEGRGELFF. The chain couples TRBV30 to TRBJ2-2, with D perhaps being TRBD1 or TRBD2 (7 bases each). Germline V gene sequence: CDR1 GTSNPN, CDR2 SVGIG (reference sequence). V was cut by 7 bases and J by 8 bases, with 17 bases left in between. The CDR3 extends over 13 amino acids.

There are a few counts of this clone. The chain has TRBV14 and TRBJ2-3, with 11 bases matching TRBD2. The CDR3 length is 16 residues. Trimming cost V 3 bases and J 7 bases; bases outside gene matches: 9. Germline CDR1 reads SGHDN; CDR2 reads FVKESK. CDR3 DNA sequence: TGTGCCAGCAGCCACCCGACTAGCGGGGTAACGAATACGCAGTATTTT. It codes for CASSHPTSGVTNTQYF.

The chain carries TRBV10-2 and TRBJ2-5; 8 bases fit TRBD2. This CDR3 is built from 13 residues. CDR1 and CDR2 from the germline V gene are WSHSY and SAAADI. Trimming cost V 8 bases and J 2 bases; bases outside gene matches: 4. CDR3 in amino acids: CASGQREQETQYF. CDR3 nucleotides: TGCGCCAGCGGGCAGCGGGAGCAAGAGACCCAGTACTTC.

The chain has TRBV7-8 and TRBJ2-2, with D tentatively TRBD1 (8 bases). This CDR3 is 16 amino acids long. The germline CDR1 and CDR2 sequences are SGHVS and FQNEAQ. Trimming shortened V by 8 bases and J by 6 bases, and 22 bases separated the two germline ends. The CDR3 DNA reads as TGTGCCAGCGGATTCGCTTGGACAGGGAGGGCCGGGGAGCTGTTTTTT. Translating gives CASGFAWTGRAGELFF.

The chain links TRBV5-6 to TRBJ2-7, with D maybe TRBD2 (5 bases). The CDR3 runs to 14 residues. V was trimmed by 5 bases and J by 3 bases, leaving 15 bases between them. Germline values: CDR1 SGHDT, CDR2 YYEEEE. The CDR3 sequence is CASRSRGRDYEQYF. DNA for the CDR3: TGTGCCAGCAGATCGCGCGGGCGAGACTACGAGCAGTACTTC.

J is TRBJ2-1 and V is TRBV2, with TRBD2 identical over 10 bases. The CDR3 spans 14 residues. The trim removed 6 bases at V and 7 bases at J, leaving 6 bases unmatched. The germline CDR1 and CDR2 sequences are SNHLY and FYNNEI. CDR3 amino acids: CASSGASGGNEQFF. The CDR3 nucleotides are TGTGCCAGCAGCGGGGCTAGCGGGGGTAATGAGCAGTTCTTC.

The sample holds one count of this clone. V gene TRBV19 combines with J gene TRBJ2-3, with 7 bases fitting TRBD2. Per germline, CDR1 LNHDA and CDR2 SQIVND (reference sequence). J was trimmed by 4 bases and V by 3 bases; bases with no gene match: 10. CDR3 length equals 16 residues. The CDR3 DNA sequence: TGTGCCAGTAGTATCGAAACCCGCGGGAGACCAGATACGCAGTATTTT. It codes for CASSIETRGRPDTQYF.

The chain uses TRBV28 and TRBJ2-7, with D maybe TRBD2 (5 bases). CDR3 length: 13 residues. Germline lookup yields CDR1 MDHEN and CDR2 SYDVKM. The V and J ends lost 6 bases and 2 bases respectively, with 11 bases between them. The CDR3 DNA is TGTGCCAGCAGCCTCACTAGTGCCTACGAGCAGTACTTC. It codes for CASSLTSAYEQYF.

The rearrangement uses TRBV7-9 and TRBJ2-3, with TRBD2 matching 14 bases. The germline gives CDR1 SEHNR, CDR2 FQNEAQ (reference sequence). This CDR3 has 16 amino acids. With 5 bases clipped from V and 1 base from J, the junction kept 2 bases outside the gene matches. CDR3 in DNA: TGTGCCAGCAGCCCGGGACTAGCGGGGGGCACAGATACGCAGTATTTT. It is translated as CASSPGLAGGTDTQYF.

This clone was counted a single time. This chain uses TRBV7-2 with TRBJ1-5; weak D call: TRBD1 (5 bases). The CDR3 contains 14 residues. The germline V gene has CDR1 SGHTA and CDR2 FQGNSA. V lost 4 bases and J 3 bases, leaving 10 bases between the germline ends. The DNA for the CDR3 is TGTGCCAGCAGCTCCGGACATCTCAATCAGCCCCAGCATTTT. Residues: CASSSGHLNQPQHF.

The J gene is TRBJ2-5, the V gene TRBV18; D unresolved. Trimming took 8 bases from V and 11 from J, leaving 18 bases between them. The CDR3 runs to 12 residues. The germline gives CDR1 KGHSH, CDR2 LQKENI. CDR3 protein: CASPADPSEQYF. In nucleotides, the CDR3 is TGTGCCAGCCCCGCCGACCCCTCAGAGCAGTACTTC. Based on the CDR3 plus reference TRBV18 and TRBJ2-5, the full variable domain is NAGVMQNPRHLVRRRGQEARLRCSPMKGHSHVYWYRQLPEEGLKFMVYLQKENIIDESGMPKERFSAEFPKEGPSILRIQQVVRGDSAAYFCASPADPSEQYFGPGTRLLVL.

The gene calls are TRBV27 and TRBJ2-3, with D possibly TRBD1 on 5 matching bases. Germline values: CDR1 MNHEY, CDR2 SMNVEV (reference sequence). This CDR3 is 16 amino acids long. V lost 4 bases and J 2 bases, leaving 16 bases between the germline ends. The CDR3 coding sequence is TGTGCCAGCAGTTCCAAATACAGGTCTTACACAGATACGCAGTATTTT. Amino acids: CASSSKYRSYTDTQYF.

About this clone itself: The same CDR3 arises from other DNA sequences in this sample as well. The V gene is TRBV30, the J gene TRBJ2-5, with a tentative D call TRBD1 (6 bases). V was pared by 4 bases and J by 4 bases, with 10 bases between. This CDR3 has 12 residues. The germline gives CDR1 GTSNPN, CDR2 SVGIG (reference sequence). CDR3 bases: TGTGCCTGGACAACAGGGCTAGAGACCCAGTACTTC. Translating gives CAWTTGLETQYF.

This clone was counted only a few times. The chain recombines TRBV30 with TRBJ1-1; D is undetermined. V lost 7 bases and J lost 0, with 9 bases in between. CDR1 and CDR2 from the germline V gene are GTSNPN and SVGIG (reference sequence). The CDR3 is 12 residues long. The CDR3 reads CASRRMNTEAFF. CDR3 DNA sequence: TGTGCCTCCCGACGGATGAACACTGAAGCTTTCTTT.

The chain joins TRBV19 to TRBJ2-5; no firm D call. CDR3 size: 14 residues. Per the germline V gene, CDR1 is LNHDA and CDR2 is SQIVND (reference sequence). The V gene lost 6 bases and the J gene lost 4 bases, with 15 bases spanning the gap. The CDR3 protein is CASSPRRSGETQYF. The DNA for the CDR3 is TGTGCCAGTAGCCCCCGCAGGAGTGGAGAGACCCAGTACTTC.